The 18 T cell receptor beta chains listed next were all sequenced from one sample in a study of T cells in tuberculosis. Assay: immunoSEQ multiplex PCR; the TCRdb copy retains only in-frame clones and omits some. This repertoire shows approximately 31,000 clones, roughly 95% found once; its top ten account for roughly 2.5%. Sequencing input: PBMCs. All receptors come from a donor aged 10 to 29 with latent tuberculosis or without tuberculosis infection.

The chain joins TRBV29-1 to TRBJ1-1; 7 positions match TRBD1. The V and J ends lost 6 bases and 4 bases, in that order; junction bases with no gene match: 8. The V gene's germline CDR1 is SQVTM and CDR2 ANQGSEA. The CDR3 totals 13 residues. CDR3 sequence reads: CSVLQGSGTEAFF. The CDR3 DNA reads as TGCAGCGTCCTACAGGGGAGTGGCACTGAAGCTTTCTTT.

V and J are TRBV5-1 and TRBJ1-1; D might be TRBD1 (6 bases). The length of the CDR3 is 15 residues. Germline loops: CDR1 SGHRS, CDR2 YFSETQ. With 3 bases removed from V and 6 bases from J, the gap between germline ends came to 18 bases. Here the CDR3 reads CASSSTQGGVSEAFF. CDR3 DNA: TGCGCCAGCAGCTCGACACAGGGAGGGGTATCTGAAGCTTTCTTT. Together with reference TRBV5-1 and TRBJ1-1, the CDR3 gives the full variable domain: KAGVTQTPRYLIKTRGQQVTLSCSPISGHRSVSWYQQTPGQGLQFLFEYFSETQRNKGNFPGRFSGRQFSNSRSEMNVSTLELGDSALYLCASSSTQGGVSEAFFGQGTRLTVV.

In its sample, this clone was seen once. The chain combines TRBV30 with TRBJ1-4; a weak D match, TRBD1 (5 bases). This CDR3 is built from 13 residues. V lost 4 bases, J lost 6 bases, and 12 bases lay in between. The germline V gene has CDR1 GTSNPN and CDR2 SVGIG (reference sequence). DNA of the CDR3: TGTGCCTGGAACCGGGGCGGGGATGAAAAACTGTTTTTT. This codes for CAWNRGGDEKLFF.

This clone was counted once. V usage is TRBV27 and J usage is TRBJ1-2; 8 nucleotides match TRBD1. V lost 5 bases, J lost 7 bases, and 12 bases stayed unmatched. CDR3 length: 15 amino acids. The germline V gene has CDR1 MNHEY and CDR2 SMNVEV (reference sequence). The CDR3 reads CASSRIGRGQVGYTF. CDR3 DNA: TGTGCCAGCAGTCGTATAGGCAGGGGGCAGGTTGGCTACACCTTC.

This chain links TRBV29-1 with TRBJ2-3; TRBD1 might be the D (6 bases). CDR3 length: 13 amino acids. From germline, CDR1 is SQVTM and CDR2 ANQGSEA. Trimming left V 3 bases short and J 8 bases short, with 15 bases between. CDR3 sequence: CSVEGAGIGTQYF. The CDR3 bases are TGCAGCGTTGAGGGGGCAGGGATTGGTACGCAGTATTTT.

The chain uses TRBV13 and TRBJ2-3; D is perhaps TRBD2 (6 bases). CDR1 and CDR2 (germline): PRHDT, FYEKMQ (reference sequence). The V end lost 7 bases, the J end lost 2 bases, and 13 bases lay between the germline ends. There are 14 residues in the CDR3. The CDR3 protein is CASMRRGFTDTQYF. As DNA, the CDR3 is TGTGCCAGCATGCGGCGGGGCTTCACAGATACGCAGTATTTT.

The chain recombines TRBV10-3 with TRBJ2-5; TRBD2 matches 9 bases. V shed 3 bases, J shed 5 bases, and the junction held 4 bases outside the gene matches. This CDR3 region has 14 residues. Germline loops: CDR1 ENHRY, CDR2 SYGVKD. The CDR3 is CAISEGTSLETQYF. The CDR3 DNA is TGTGCCATCAGTGAAGGGACTAGCTTGGAGACCCAGTACTTC.

V and J are TRBV5-1 and TRBJ2-2; TRBD2 agrees at 13 bases. This CDR3 spans 17 amino acids. After removal of 5 bases from V and 6 bases from J, the junction contained 10 bases not matched to a gene. CDR1 is SGHRS, CDR2 YFSETQ, per germline. CDR3 in DNA: TGCGCCAGCAGGAGCCCAACTAGCGGGAGGGCCCCCGGGGAGCTGTTTTTT. Translating gives CASRSPTSGRAPGELFF.

The chain couples TRBV9 to TRBJ1-1; 9 bases map to TRBD1. The CDR3 extends over 15 amino acids. Germline trimming cut 4 bases from V and 2 bases from J; bases unmatched to any gene: 6. The germline gives CDR1 SGDLS, CDR2 YYNGEE. As DNA, the CDR3 is TGTGCCAGCAGCCCCCGGGACAGGGTCAACACTGAAGCTTTCTTT. Protein sequence: CASSPRDRVNTEAFF.

The chain uses TRBV6-5 and TRBJ1-4; possibly TRBD1 for D (6 bases). The CDR3 runs 14 residues. V was shortened by 5 bases and J by 5 bases, with 12 bases between the two germline ends. Germline CDR1 and CDR2: MNHEY and SVGAGI. Written as DNA, the CDR3 is TGTGCCAGCAGTATACAGGGCTTAAATGAAAAACTGTTTTTT. This codes for CASSIQGLNEKLFF.

The chain has TRBV6-5 and TRBJ1-1; D not certain. The CDR3 is 16 residues long. The V end lost 2 bases, the J end lost 1 base, and 14 bases lay between the germline ends. Germline CDR1 reads MNHEY; CDR2 reads SVGAGI. The CDR3 DNA reads TGTGCCAGCAGTTACGAAGTTCGGGCGGGGAACACTGAAGCTTTCTTT. Protein: CASSYEVRAGNTEAFF.

The chain uses TRBV11-3 and TRBJ2-2; 7 nucleotides agree with TRBD2. This CDR3 comprises 16 residues. J lost 6 bases, V lost 6 bases, and 13 bases had no gene match. CDR1 and CDR2 from the germline V gene are SGHNT and YENEEA. CDR3 in DNA: TGTGCCAGCAGTCCATCCCAGGCCGCGGGGGCCGGGGAGCTGTTTTTT. Translating it yields CASSPSQAAGAGELFF.

The gene calls are TRBV5-1 and TRBJ1-2, with D perhaps matching TRBD1 (5 bases). The CDR3 contains 14 residues. The germline V gene encodes CDR1 SGHRS and CDR2 YFSETQ. Trimming took off 0 bases at V and 4 bases at J, with 10 bases between the two ends. CDR3: CASSLESGPYGYTF. The CDR3 nucleotides read TGCGCCAGCAGCTTGGAGTCAGGGCCCTATGGCTACACCTTC. Based on the CDR3 plus reference TRBV5-1 and TRBJ1-2, the full variable domain is KAGVTQTPRYLIKTRGQQVTLSCSPISGHRSVSWYQQTPGQGLQFLFEYFSETQRNKGNFPGRFSGRQFSNSRSEMNVSTLELGDSALYLCASSLESGPYGYTFGSGTRLTVV.

On this clone itself: The germline gene is not matched at one end of the junction; a read error may be the cause. V gene TRBV27 combines with J gene TRBJ1-2; tentatively, D is TRBD1 (5 bases). The CDR3 covers 12 residues. Looked up from germline, CDR1 is MNHEY and CDR2 is SMNVEV (reference sequence). The CDR3 nucleotides read TGTGCCAGCAGTTTAGGGGGGTACGAGTTGTTCTTC. It encodes CASSLGGYELFF.

In DNA, the CDR3 is TGCGCCAGCAGCTTGGAAGGCAGGGGGCAAGGGACTGAAGCTTTCTTT. Its protein is CASSLEGRGQGTEAFF. The chain is built from TRBV5-1 and TRBJ1-1, with TRBD1 matching over 8 bases. CDR1 SGHRS and CDR2 YFSETQ come from the germline V gene. V trimming: 0 bases; J trimming: 5 bases; junction bases outside the gene matches: 9. The CDR3 length is 16 residues.

The CDR3 here is CASSVTGSGQPQHF. The CDR3 coding sequence is TGTGCCAGCAGTGTAACAGGGTCTGGGCAGCCCCAGCATTTT. The chain combines TRBV27 with TRBJ1-5; D might be TRBD1 (6 bases). The germline V gene has CDR1 MNHEY and CDR2 SMNVEV (reference sequence). The CDR3 spans 14 residues. With 5 bases removed from V and 7 bases from J, the gap between germline ends came to 15 bases.

V gene TRBV5-6 combines with J gene TRBJ2-4; 10 positions agree with TRBD1. Germline assignment: CDR1 SGHDT and CDR2 YYEEEE. V dropped 0 bases and J dropped 0; count of bases not matched to a gene: 9. This CDR3 is built from 19 residues. CDR3 in DNA: TGTGCCAGCAGCTTGGAAAGGGACAGGGGTCTTATAGCCAAAAACATTCAGTACTTC. Translating gives CASSLERDRGLIAKNIQYF. Looking up the rest from reference TRBV5-6 and TRBJ2-4 gives the full variable domain: DAGVTQSPTHLIKTRGQQVTLRCSPKSGHDTVSWYQQALGQGPQFIFQYYEEEERQRGNFPDRFSGHQFPNYSSELNVNALLLGDSALYLCASSLERDRGLIAKNIQYFGAGTRLSVL.

This clone was seen only once. The gene calls are TRBV4-3 and TRBJ2-1; 10 bases align to TRBD2. V shed 2 bases, J shed 7 bases, and the junction held 8 bases outside the gene matches. The CDR3 loop spans 16 amino acids. CDR1 LGHNA and CDR2 YSLEER come from the germline V gene. The DNA for the CDR3 is TGCGCCAGCAGCCAAACTCCAGCGGGGGGGCGGAATGAGCAGTTCTTC. Residues: CASSQTPAGGRNEQFF.